The 30 T cell receptor beta chains listed next were all sequenced from one sample in a study of blood T cells in healthy people across ages. A second PCR of roughly 7 to 11 cycles used a sample-barcoded 5' primer and a J-beta primer mix. Each CDR3 protein is one row after TCRdb ran MiXCR on the 5' RACE reads. The repertoire holds about 630,000 distinct CDR3 sequences, under 25% seen once, with around 3.4% in the top ten. The specimen was blood. The receptors were gathered from a man between 65 and 80 years old in good health.

This clonotype has more than one count but fewer than ten. The CDR3 DNA reads as TGCAGTGCCAGGGGCCTTAATAATGAAAAACTGTTTTTT. This codes for CSARGLNNEKLFF. This chain links TRBV20-1 with TRBJ1-4, with D possibly TRBD1 on 6 matching bases. V lost 6 bases, J lost 4 bases, and 12 bases lay in between. Germline-derived CDR1 and CDR2 are DFQATT and SNEGSKA (reference sequence). This CDR3 is 13 amino acids long.

The chain employs TRBV6-2 or TRBV6-3 and TRBJ2-3, with D perhaps assigned TRBD1 or TRBD2 (5 bases each). CDR1 MNHEY and CDR2 SVGEGT come from the germline V gene. Trimming stripped 4 bases from V and 1 base from J, with 18 bases between. This CDR3 contains 17 residues. In nucleotides, the CDR3 is TGTGCCAGCAGTTCACAGACGAGGGGTCTACGCACAGATACGCAGTATTTT. Translation gives CASSSQTRGLRTDTQYF.

The rearrangement links TRBV6-2 or TRBV6-3 to TRBJ2-5; 7 bases align to TRBD1. V was pared by 4 bases and J by 2 bases, with 4 bases of the junction left unmatched. The CDR3 spans 14 residues. Germline V CDR1 and CDR2: MNHEY, SVGEGT. The CDR3 region is CASSSGQVQETQYF. Written as DNA, the CDR3 is TGTGCCAGCAGTTCCGGACAGGTACAAGAGACCCAGTACTTC.

This clonotype has more than one count but fewer than ten. This could be a read error, since a much larger clone is one nucleotide away. The genes are TRBV7-9 and TRBJ1-5; no clear D. V was pared by 0 bases and J by 3 bases, with 3 bases between. Germline V gene data show CDR1 as SEHNR and CDR2 as FQNEAQ (reference sequence). The CDR3 is made up of 13 amino acids. This chain's CDR3 is CASSLAANQPQHF. The CDR3 coding sequence is TGTGCCAGCAGCTTAGCGGCCAATCAGCCCCAGCATTTT.

Only a few counts were recorded for this clonotype. The chain couples TRBV4-3 to TRBJ2-7; 7 nucleotides align to TRBD2. V gave up 6 bases and J gave up 3 bases; unmatched junction bases: 11. CDR1 LGHNA and CDR2 YSLEER come from the germline V gene. The CDR3 contains 15 residues. CDR3 in DNA: TGCGCCAGCAGTCCCTACAGCGGGATAAACTACGAGCAGTACTTC. It specifies CASSPYSGINYEQYF.

The chain uses TRBV28 and TRBJ2-7; possibly TRBD1 or TRBD2 for D (5 bases each). The ends were cut back, 0 bases at V and 7 bases at J, with 10 bases in the middle. Germline V gene data show CDR1 as MDHEN and CDR2 as SYDVKM. This CDR3 contains 13 residues. The CDR3 nucleotides read TGTGCCAGCAGTTTATGGGGGACGGGGGAGCAGTACTTC. It encodes CASSLWGTGEQYF.

This clonotype was detected a few times. The rearrangement links TRBV9 to TRBJ2-3; 7 bases match TRBD2. The V gene end was trimmed by 0 bases and the J gene end by 0 bases; junction bases not matched to a gene: 1. The germline gives CDR1 SGDLS, CDR2 YYNGEE. This CDR3 has 15 residues. In DNA form, the CDR3 reads TGTGCCAGCAGCGTAGTGGGAGGGAGCACAGATACGCAGTATTTT. Protein: CASSVVGGSTDTQYF.

V and J are TRBV6-5 and TRBJ1-6, with 7 bases lining up with TRBD1. The germline gives CDR1 MNHEY, CDR2 SVGAGI. The V and J ends lost 6 bases and 8 bases, in that order; junction bases with no gene match: 10. This CDR3 region has 15 residues. DNA of the CDR3: TGTGCCAGCAGAGGGAGGTCAGGGGGACATTCACCCCTCCACTTT. It codes for CASRGRSGGHSPLHF.

The V gene is TRBV20-1, the J gene TRBJ1-1; 9 positions match TRBD1. Germline CDR1 and CDR2: DFQATT and SNEGSKA (reference sequence). The V gene end was trimmed by 6 bases and the J gene end by 7 bases; junction bases not matched to a gene: 18. CDR3 length equals 16 residues. DNA for the CDR3: TGCAGTGCGCCTTCAAGTACAGGGGGCGCTTTCCGTGAAGCTTTCTTT. It encodes CSAPSSTGGAFREAFF.

The genes are TRBV28 and TRBJ2-3, with 7 bases lining up with TRBD2. CDR1 is MDHEN, CDR2 SYDVKM, per germline. V lost 5 bases, J lost 6 bases, and 2 bases stayed unmatched. The CDR3 runs 12 residues. CDR3 region: CASSTLADTQYF. The DNA of the CDR3 is TGTGCCAGCAGTACACTAGCGGATACGCAGTATTTT.

This clonotype was recorded many times. This sequence joins TRBV28 and TRBJ2-7; 7 nucleotides match TRBD1. V trimming: 5 bases; J trimming: 5 bases; junction bases outside the gene matches: 15. CDR3 length: 16 amino acids. CDR1 is MDHEN, CDR2 SYDVKM, per germline. The CDR3 DNA reads as TGTGCCAGCAGTGCACCCCCGGGACAGTTAATCCACGAGCAGTACTTC. This gives the protein CASSAPPGQLIHEQYF.

This clonotype has only a few counts. This chain links TRBV3-1 with TRBJ1-1, with D unclear. V was cut by 1 base and J by 9 bases, with 9 bases left in between. The CDR3 runs to 12 residues. Looked up from germline, CDR1 is LGHDT and CDR2 is YNNKEL (reference sequence). Here the CDR3 reads CASSQAEFQAFF. The CDR3 DNA reads as TGTGCCAGCAGCCAAGCAGAGTTTCAAGCTTTCTTT.

This clonotype was seen a handful of times. This sequence joins TRBV12-3 or TRBV12-4 and TRBJ2-3, with TRBD2 matching 9 bases. The CDR3 has 18 amino acids. After removal of 3 bases from V and 4 bases from J, the junction contained 14 bases not matched to a gene. CDR3 sequence reads: CASSFVIAGDLGADTQYF. For the CDR3, the DNA is TGTGCCAGCAGTTTCGTGATAGCGGGAGATCTTGGGGCAGATACGCAGTATTTT.

The CDR3 loop is CASSEYRDRSTDTQYF. The CDR3, as DNA: TGCGCCAGCAGTGAGTATCGCGACCGAAGCACAGATACGCAGTATTTT. The chain carries TRBV10-1 and TRBJ2-3, with no clear D. Between the trimmed V and J ends, which lost 1 base and 0 bases, there was a span of 11 bases. The CDR3 is 16 residues long. Germline CDR1 reads WNHNN; CDR2 reads SYGVQD (reference sequence).

The chain recombines TRBV28 with TRBJ2-1, with D hard to call. Near its end, the DNA agrees better with TRBJ2-5, so the J call may be wrong. Germline values: CDR1 MDHEN, CDR2 SYDVKM. CDR3 length: 13 amino acids. The CDR3 here is CASRRAAVETQYF. The CDR3 coding sequence is TGTGCCAGCAGGCGCGCGGCGGTCGAGACCCAGTACTTC.

The chain links TRBV27 to TRBJ2-3; 8 bases fit TRBD2. V trimming: 2 bases; J trimming: 4 bases; junction bases outside the gene matches: 8. The CDR3 extends over 16 amino acids. Germline V gene sequence: CDR1 MNHEY, CDR2 SMNVEV (reference sequence). The CDR3 protein is CASSLSGRVSADTQYF. The DNA for the CDR3 is TGTGCCAGCAGTTTAAGCGGGAGAGTAAGCGCAGATACGCAGTATTTT.

A single count supports this clonotype. The genes are TRBV2 and TRBJ2-5; D gene unclear. V shed 8 bases and J shed 1 base, with 8 bases lying between them. This CDR3 has 12 amino acids. In germline, CDR1 is SNHLY, CDR2 FYNNEI. The CDR3 sequence is CASSELQETQYF. CDR3 sequence (DNA): TGTGCCAGCTCGGAACTCCAAGAGACCCAGTACTTC.

This clonotype was counted a few times. The chain is built from TRBV2 and TRBJ2-1, with D possibly matching TRBD1 (6 bases). V lost 7 bases and J lost 2, with 12 bases in between. The germline V gene has CDR1 SNHLY and CDR2 FYNNEI. The CDR3 runs to 14 residues. The CDR3 DNA reads as TGTGCCAGCACGGGACACGGTGCCTACAATGAGCAGTTCTTC. Translated, it gives CASTGHGAYNEQFF.

This clonotype was seen more than once but under ten times. The chain has TRBV6-2 or TRBV6-3 and TRBJ2-1; D is possibly TRBD2 (6 bases). Germline CDR1 reads MNHEY; CDR2 reads SVGEGT. Trimming removed 0 bases from V and 5 bases from J, with 14 bases in between. The CDR3 extends over 16 amino acids. For the CDR3, the DNA is TGTGCCAGCAGTTACTCCGGGACTTCCTTCAACAATGAGCAGTTCTTC. It specifies CASSYSGTSFNNEQFF.

This clonotype was seen ten or more times. The V call is TRBV7-3, the J call TRBJ2-1; D is unresolved. Germline lookup yields CDR1 SGHTA and CDR2 FQGTGA. V dropped 2 bases and J dropped 10 bases, with 12 bases sitting between them. This CDR3 has 13 amino acids. Here the CDR3 DNA reads TGTGCCAGCAGCTTATCTTACCGCGACGAGCAGTTCTTC. Encoded protein: CASSLSYRDEQFF.

V and J are TRBV5-3 and TRBJ2-5, with 8 bases matching TRBD2. TRBV5-3 is known as an ORF, though its function is uncertain. The CDR3 is made up of 15 amino acids. The junction had 9 bases not matched to a gene; V was cut back by 4 bases and J by 4 bases. The CDR3 here is CARSPKREMVETQYF. The CDR3 DNA sequence: TGTGCCAGAAGCCCTAAGCGGGAGATGGTAGAGACCCAGTACTTC.

This clonotype appeared a few times. CDR3 sequence (DNA): TGCGCCAGCAGCTTGAACTTCATGGGGCAGAGGGACACTGAAGCTTTCTTT. It is translated as CASSLNFMGQRDTEAFF. The chain combines TRBV5-1 with TRBJ1-1; D is possibly TRBD1 (5 bases). From germline, CDR1 is SGHRS and CDR2 YFSETQ. The length of the CDR3 is 17 residues. With 1 base removed from V and 3 bases from J, the gap between germline ends came to 19 bases.

This sequence joins TRBV2 and TRBJ2-1; D remains unclear. This CDR3 spans 18 amino acids. Germline V lookup: CDR1 SNHLY, CDR2 FYNNEI. The germline V and J ends were trimmed by 8 bases and 3 bases, with 26 bases remaining between them. CDR3: CASLGTTWKSRIYNEQFF. The CDR3 DNA reads as TGTGCCAGCCTAGGAACAACATGGAAAAGCAGAATCTACAATGAGCAGTTCTTC. The full variable domain, completed using reference TRBV2 and TRBJ2-1, is EPEVTQTPSHQVTQMGQEVILRCVPISNHLYFYWYRQILGQKVEFLVSFYNNEISEKSEIFDDQFSVERPDGSNFTLKIRSTKLEDSAMYFCASLGTTWKSRIYNEQFFGPGTRLTVL.

CDR3 amino acids: CASSEEGVVEKLFF. Written as DNA, the CDR3 is TGTGCCAGCAGTGAAGAAGGGGTAGTTGAAAAACTGTTTTTT. The chain combines TRBV25-1 with TRBJ1-4, with D perhaps matching TRBD1 (5 bases). This CDR3 spans 14 amino acids. Trimming shortened V by 2 bases and J by 7 bases, and 11 bases separated the two germline ends. CDR1 is MGHDK and CDR2 is SYGVNS in the germline V gene. Together with reference TRBV25-1 and TRBJ1-4, the CDR3 gives the full variable domain: EADIYQTPRYLVIGTGKKITLECSQTMGHDKMYWYQQDPGMELHLIHYSYGVNSTEKGDLSSESTVSRIRTEHFPLTLESARPSHTSQYLCASSEEGVVEKLFFGSGTQLSVL.

The rearrangement links TRBV11-2 to TRBJ2-5, with TRBD2 identical over 8 bases. This CDR3 region has 16 residues. The V segment lost 0 bases and the J segment 0 bases; nucleotides outside the gene matches: 3. Germline-derived CDR1 and CDR2 are SGHAT and FQNNGV. The CDR3 bases are TGTGCCAGCAGCTTAGATAGCGGGAAGTACCAAGAGACCCAGTACTTC. Its protein product is CASSLDSGKYQETQYF.

In this sample, this clonotype turned up a few times. J is TRBJ2-2 and V is TRBV29-1; 8 nucleotides match TRBD2. The CDR3 has 15 residues. Germline V gene data show CDR1 as SQVTM and CDR2 as ANQGSEA. Trimming took 6 bases from V and 4 from J; bases not matched to a gene: 10. CDR3 protein: CSVAYRAGGTGELFF. The DNA of the CDR3 is TGCAGCGTAGCGTACAGGGCGGGGGGCACCGGGGAGCTGTTTTTT.

In its sample, this clonotype was seen a few times. V usage is TRBV20-1 and J usage is TRBJ2-5, with TRBD2 matching over 13 bases. CDR3 length equals 19 residues. Trimming removed 0 bases from V and 5 bases from J; junction bases left unmatched: 15. Germline CDR1 reads DFQATT; CDR2 reads SNEGSKA (reference sequence). The CDR3 sequence: CSARDPFGTSGNSDETQYF. CDR3 DNA: TGCAGTGCTAGAGATCCTTTCGGGACTAGCGGGAACAGTGACGAGACCCAGTACTTC.

This clonotype was observed a few times. The chain uses TRBV3-1 and TRBJ2-5; 9 bases are a match to TRBD2. The germline V gene encodes CDR1 LGHDT and CDR2 YNNKEL (reference sequence). V lost 2 bases and J lost 5; bases outside the gene matches: 6. The CDR3 spans 15 residues. The CDR3 DNA is TGTGCCAGCAGCCAACTAGCGGGATTTGCGGAGACCCAGTACTTC. Amino acids: CASSQLAGFAETQYF.

At least ten counts were recorded for this clonotype. V usage is TRBV10-3 and J usage is TRBJ1-4, with TRBD1 identical over 9 bases. V lost 4 bases to trimming and J lost 7 bases; unmatched junction nucleotides: 1. The CDR3 contains 13 residues. Germline V lookup: CDR1 ENHRY, CDR2 SYGVKD. The CDR3 DNA reads as TGTGCCATCAGTGGGGACAGGGCTGAAAAACTGTTTTTT. Its protein is CAISGDRAEKLFF.

The rearrangement uses TRBV20-1 and TRBJ2-7; 8 bases map to TRBD2. Trimming removed 5 bases from V and 3 bases from J; junction bases left unmatched: 6. Germline-derived CDR1 and CDR2 are DFQATT and SNEGSKA (reference sequence). There are 13 residues in the CDR3. The CDR3 DNA reads TGCAGTGCTTTTGACGGGACTAGCTACGAGCAGTACTTC. The encoded protein is CSAFDGTSYEQYF.